A selection of T cell receptor beta chains follows, all from one sample in a study of blood T cell repertoires in COVID-19. The data were produced by immunoSEQ multiplex PCR, yet TCRdb's version contains in-frame clones alone and is incomplete. The data show more than 200,000 clones, approximately 83% seen once. The sample taken for sequencing was peripheral blood. These receptors were taken from a woman in her forties with active or convalescent COVID-19. Each CDR3 is given with its conserved first and last residue. A D gene is named only where the DNA matches it firmly. The listing skips clone size in some rows; elsewhere it reads once, few, many or a size class.

D: NA; J: TRBJ2-7; size: NA; V: TRBV11-3; CDR3: CASSPLGTQGYEQYF; DNA: TGTGCCAGCAGCCCTCTCGGGACACAGGGTTACGAGCAGTACTTC
D: TRBD2; J: TRBJ2-5; size: NA; V: TRBV7-2; CDR3: CASSRHSGGYETQYF; DNA: TGTGCCAGCAGCCGCCATAGCGGGGGGTATGAGACCCAGTACTTC
D: NA; J: TRBJ2-7; size: NA; V: TRBV10-3; CDR3: CATTMTGNSYEQYF; DNA: TGTGCCACCACCATGACAGGTAATTCCTACGAGCAGTACTTC
D: TRBD1; J: TRBJ1-2; size: NA; V: TRBV7-9; CDR3: CASSSGTGERNGYTF; DNA: TGTGCCAGCAGCTCAGGGACAGGCGAAAGAAATGGCTACACCTTC
D: TRBD2; J: TRBJ2-7; size: NA; V: TRBV5-8; CDR3: CASSPGERGTYEQYF; DNA: TGTGCCAGCAGTCCGGGGGAGCGGGGGACCTACGAGCAGTACTTC
D: NA; J: TRBJ2-7; size: NA; V: TRBV6-5; CDR3: CASSLTGGEQYF; DNA: TGTGCCAGCAGTTTAACCGGTGGCGAGCAGTACTTC
D: NA; J: TRBJ2-7; size: NA; V: TRBV12-2; CDR3: CASRDPPGQGFYEQYF; DNA: TGTGCAAGTCGCGACCCTCCGGGACAGGGGTTCTACGAGCAGTACTTC
D: NA; J: TRBJ2-5; size: few; V: TRBV9; CDR3: CASSLSSTQETQYF; DNA: TGTGCCAGCAGCTTAAGCTCTACCCAAGAGACCCAGTACTTC
D: NA; J: TRBJ1-3; size: NA; V: TRBV7-3; CDR3: CASSLTGDISGNTIYF; DNA: TGTGCCAGCAGCTTAACAGGCGACATCTCTGGAAACACCATATATTTT
D: NA; J: TRBJ1-2; size: NA; V: TRBV29-1; CDR3: CSVLEGRGVYGYTF; DNA: TGCAGCGTTCTCGAGGGACGGGGGGTCTATGGCTACACCTTC
D: NA; J: TRBJ1-1; size: NA; V: TRBV27; CDR3: CASSHRAVNTEAFF; DNA: TGTGCCAGCAGCCACAGGGCCGTTAACACTGAAGCTTTCTTT
D: NA; J: TRBJ1-2; size: NA; V: TRBV2; CDR3: CASSRQEIVVGYTF; DNA: TGTGCCAGCAGCCGACAGGAGATCGTTGTTGGCTACACCTTC
D: TRBD1; J: TRBJ1-4; size: once; V: TRBV24-1; CDR3: CATSDTGGPNEKLFF; DNA: TGTGCCACCAGTGATACAGGGGGCCCTAATGAAAAACTGTTTTTT
D: TRBD1; J: TRBJ1-5; size: NA; V: TRBV18; CDR3: CASSPDRGLEQPQHF; DNA: TGTGCCAGCTCACCGGACAGGGGGCTCGAGCAGCCCCAGCATTTT
D: TRBD1; J: TRBJ2-5; size: NA; V: TRBV4-1; CDR3: CASSHREQGARETQYF; DNA: TGCGCCAGCAGCCATAGGGAACAGGGGGCTCGGGAGACCCAGTACTTC
D: NA; J: TRBJ2-2; size: NA; V: TRBV27; CDR3: CASRLGTVPGELFF; DNA: TGTGCCAGCAGATTGGGCACCGTCCCCGGGGAGCTGTTTTTT
D: NA; J: TRBJ2-5; size: once; V: TRBV5-1; CDR3: CASSLGSGTFQETQYF; DNA: TGCGCCAGCAGCTTGGGGTCCGGGACTTTCCAAGAGACCCAGTACTTC
D: TRBD1; J: TRBJ1-3; size: NA; V: TRBV5-1; CDR3: CASTEQGTGNTIYF; DNA: TGCGCCAGCACCGAACAGGGGACTGGAAACACCATATATTTT
D: NA; J: TRBJ1-5; size: NA; V: TRBV2; CDR3: CASGGRERNQPQHF; DNA: TGTGCCAGCGGTGGGAGGGAACGCAATCAGCCCCAGCATTTT
D: NA; J: TRBJ1-4; size: NA; V: TRBV19; CDR3: CASSPGGLNEKLFF; DNA: TGTGCCAGTAGCCCGGGGGGGCTTAATGAAAAACTGTTTTTT
D: TRBD2; J: TRBJ2-2; size: NA; V: TRBV20-1; CDR3: CSASQAGVAGELFF; DNA: TGCAGTGCTAGTCAGGCGGGAGTGGCCGGGGAGCTGTTTTTT
D: TRBD1; J: TRBJ1-2; size: NA; V: TRBV5-4; CDR3: CASSLEGAYGYTF; DNA: TGTGCCAGCAGCTTGGAGGGGGCGTATGGCTACACCTTC
D: NA; J: TRBJ1-3; size: NA; V: TRBV18; CDR3: CASSPGRDSGNTIYF; DNA: TGTGCCAGTTCACCCGGGCGGGATTCTGGAAACACCATATATTTT
D: NA; J: TRBJ1-5; size: NA; V: TRBV5-5; CDR3: CASSLIVSSNQPQHF; DNA: TGTGCCAGCAGCTTGATAGTTTCGAGCAATCAGCCCCAGCATTTT
D: TRBD1; J: TRBJ1-4; size: NA; V: TRBV9; CDR3: CASSAGQFNEKLFF; DNA: TGTGCCAGCAGCGCGGGACAGTTTAATGAAAAACTGTTTTTT
D: NA; J: TRBJ1-5; size: few; V: TRBV5-1; CDR3: CASSLGTGSNQPQHF; DNA: TGCGCCAGCAGCTTGGGAACAGGGAGCAATCAGCCCCAGCATTTT
D: NA; J: TRBJ1-5; size: NA; V: TRBV30; CDR3: CAWSDSYVNQPQHF; DNA: TGTGCCTGGAGTGATAGTTATGTCAATCAGCCCCAGCATTTT
D: TRBD1; J: TRBJ2-7; size: NA; V: TRBV19; CDR3: CASTNSGDRTNQYF; DNA: TGTGCCAGTACCAATAGTGGGGACAGGACAAACCAGTACTTC
D: TRBD1; J: TRBJ2-7; size: NA; V: TRBV28; CDR3: CASTPGTGGYEQYF; DNA: TGTGCCAGCACCCCCGGGACAGGGGGCTACGAGCAGTACTTC
D: TRBD1; J: TRBJ1-1; size: NA; V: TRBV7-2; CDR3: CASSLAPTGYTEAFF; DNA: TGTGCCAGCAGCTTAGCCCCGACAGGGTACACTGAAGCTTTCTTT
D: NA; J: TRBJ2-7; size: NA; V: TRBV4-1; CDR3: CASSQGGSYEQYF; DNA: TGCGCCAGCAGCCAAGGAGGAAGCTACGAGCAGTACTTC